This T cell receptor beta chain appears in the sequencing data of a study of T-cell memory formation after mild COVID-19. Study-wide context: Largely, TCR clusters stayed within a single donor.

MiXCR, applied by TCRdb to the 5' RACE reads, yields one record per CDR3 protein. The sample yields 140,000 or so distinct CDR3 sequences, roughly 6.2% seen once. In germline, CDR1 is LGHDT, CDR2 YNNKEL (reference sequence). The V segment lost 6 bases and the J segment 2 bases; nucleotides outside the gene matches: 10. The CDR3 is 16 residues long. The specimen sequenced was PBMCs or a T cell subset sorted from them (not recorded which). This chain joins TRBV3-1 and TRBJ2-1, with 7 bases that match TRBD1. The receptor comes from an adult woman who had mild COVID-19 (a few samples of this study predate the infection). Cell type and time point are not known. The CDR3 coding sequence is TGTGCCAGCAGTCCCATTTACAGGGGCACCTACAATGAGCAGTTCTTC. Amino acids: CASSPIYRGTYNEQFF.